This T cell receptor (beta chain) stems from a study of blood T cell repertoires in COVID-19. The wider study: PBMCs, B-cell-depleted T cells, or T cells were the source of the cDNA or gDNA that made up the material.

The CDR3 totals 16 residues. Germline lookup yields CDR1 SNHLY and CDR2 FYNNEI. V was shortened by 3 bases and J by 6 bases, with 20 bases between the two germline ends. In the original processing: Amplified reference gene primers provided the basis for estimating nucleated cell counts. The repertoire was sequenced with immunoSEQ multiplex PCR; TCRdb's copy has only in-frame clones and lacks some. D and trimming were read from the DNA, whereas the V and J calls and clone size are those reported in that table. The top ten clones hold 1.5% to 1.7% of a sample with about 260,000 clones, roughly 84% of them seen once.

Specimen: peripheral blood. The rearrangement links TRBV2 to TRBJ1-1; tentatively, D is TRBD1 (6 bases). The origin of this receptor is a woman aged 40 to 50 who had recovered from COVID-19. The CDR3 is CASSEKWTAVWAEAFF. The DNA for the CDR3 is TGTGCCAGCAGTGAGAAATGGACAGCCGTATGGGCTGAAGCTTTCTTT.